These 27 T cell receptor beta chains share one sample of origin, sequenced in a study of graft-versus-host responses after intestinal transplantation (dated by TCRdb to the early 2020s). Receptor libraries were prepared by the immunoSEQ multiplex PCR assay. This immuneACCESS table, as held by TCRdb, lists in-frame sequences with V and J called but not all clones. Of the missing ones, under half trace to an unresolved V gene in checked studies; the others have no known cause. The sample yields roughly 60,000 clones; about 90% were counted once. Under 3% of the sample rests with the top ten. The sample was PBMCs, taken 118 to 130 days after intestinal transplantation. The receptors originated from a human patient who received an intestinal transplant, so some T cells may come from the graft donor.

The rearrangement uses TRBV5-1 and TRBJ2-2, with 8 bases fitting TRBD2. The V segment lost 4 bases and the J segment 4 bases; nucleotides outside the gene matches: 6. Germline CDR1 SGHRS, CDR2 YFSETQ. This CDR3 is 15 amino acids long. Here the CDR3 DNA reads TGCGCCAGCAGCCCGAGCGGGGGAGGCACCGGGGAGCTGTTTTTT. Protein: CASSPSGGGTGELFF.

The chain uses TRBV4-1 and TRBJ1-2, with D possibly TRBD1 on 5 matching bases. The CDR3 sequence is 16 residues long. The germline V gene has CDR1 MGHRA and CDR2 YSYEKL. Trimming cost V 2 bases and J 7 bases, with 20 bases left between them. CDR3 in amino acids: CASSQNTGGSPSGYTF. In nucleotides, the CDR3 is TGCGCCAGCAGCCAAAACACGGGGGGTTCCCCGAGTGGCTACACCTTC.

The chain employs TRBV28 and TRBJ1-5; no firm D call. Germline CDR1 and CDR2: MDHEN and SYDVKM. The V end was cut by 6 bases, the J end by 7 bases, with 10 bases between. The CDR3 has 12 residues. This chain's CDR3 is CASSQVRQPQHF. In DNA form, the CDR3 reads TGTGCCAGCAGCCAGGTGAGGCAGCCCCAGCATTTT.

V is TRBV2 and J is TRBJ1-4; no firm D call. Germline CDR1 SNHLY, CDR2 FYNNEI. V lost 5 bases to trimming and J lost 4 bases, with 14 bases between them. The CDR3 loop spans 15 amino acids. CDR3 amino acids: CASSTPEEFNEKLFF. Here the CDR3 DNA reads TGTGCCAGCAGTACCCCAGAGGAATTTAATGAAAAACTGTTTTTT.

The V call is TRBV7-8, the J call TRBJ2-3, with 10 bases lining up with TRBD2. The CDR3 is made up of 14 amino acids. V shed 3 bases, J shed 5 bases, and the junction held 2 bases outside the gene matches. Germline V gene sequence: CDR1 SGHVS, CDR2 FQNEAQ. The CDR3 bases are TGTGCCAGCAGCTTCCTAGCGGGGGTAGATACGCAGTATTTT. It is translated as CASSFLAGVDTQYF. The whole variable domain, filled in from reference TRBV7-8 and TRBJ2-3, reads GAGVSQSPRYKVAKRGQDVALRCDPISGHVSLFWYQQALGQGPEFLTYFQNEAQLDKSGLPSDRFFAERPEGSVSTLKIQRTQQEDSAVYLCASSFLAGVDTQYFGPGTRLTVL.

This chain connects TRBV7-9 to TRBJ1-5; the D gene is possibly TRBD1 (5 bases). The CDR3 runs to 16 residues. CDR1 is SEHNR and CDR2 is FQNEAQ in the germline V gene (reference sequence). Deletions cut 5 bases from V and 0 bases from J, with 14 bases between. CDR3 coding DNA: TGTGCCAGCAGCCCCCTCGGGGGATATAGCAATCAGCCCCAGCATTTT. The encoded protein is CASSPLGGYSNQPQHF.

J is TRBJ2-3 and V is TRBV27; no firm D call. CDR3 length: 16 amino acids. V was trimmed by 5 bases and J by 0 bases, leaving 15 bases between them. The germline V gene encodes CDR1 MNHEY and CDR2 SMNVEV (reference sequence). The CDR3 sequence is CASSTPDAPSTDTQYF. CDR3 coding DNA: TGTGCCAGCAGTACTCCGGACGCCCCAAGCACAGATACGCAGTATTTT.

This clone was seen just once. The CDR3 region is CASSPSLVVRTDTQYF. CDR3 DNA sequence: TGTGCCAGCAGCCCCTCCCTGGTAGTGCGCACAGATACGCAGTATTTT. The rearrangement joins TRBV7-9 to TRBJ2-3; no firm D call. This CDR3 is 16 amino acids long. The ends were cut back, 5 bases at V and 1 base at J, with 16 bases in the middle. Germline CDR1 reads SEHNR; CDR2 reads FQNEAQ (reference sequence).

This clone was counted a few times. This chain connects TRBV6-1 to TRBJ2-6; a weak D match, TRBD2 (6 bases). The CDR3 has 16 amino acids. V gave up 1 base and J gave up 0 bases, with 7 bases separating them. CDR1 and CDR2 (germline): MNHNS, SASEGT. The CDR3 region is CASSEGGDSGANVLTF. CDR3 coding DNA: TGTGCCAGCAGTGAAGGGGGGGACTCTGGGGCCAACGTCCTGACTTTC.

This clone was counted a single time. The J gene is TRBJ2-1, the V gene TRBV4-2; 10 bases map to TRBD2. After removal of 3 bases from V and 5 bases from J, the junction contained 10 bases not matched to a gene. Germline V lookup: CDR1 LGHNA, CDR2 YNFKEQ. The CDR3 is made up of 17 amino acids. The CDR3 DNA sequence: TGTGCCAGCAGCCACCCCTGGGCTAGCGGGAGTGACAATGAGCAGTTCTTC. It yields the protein CASSHPWASGSDNEQFF.

The CDR3 sequence is CASSPEGGTSEFTDTQYF. The CDR3 DNA reads as TGCGCCAGCAGCCCAGAAGGAGGGACTAGCGAATTCACAGATACGCAGTATTTT. The genes are TRBV4-1 and TRBJ2-3; TRBD2 matches 10 bases. The CDR3 runs 18 residues. V lost 4 bases to trimming and J lost 2 bases; unmatched junction nucleotides: 12. Germline V CDR1 and CDR2: MGHRA, YSYEKL.

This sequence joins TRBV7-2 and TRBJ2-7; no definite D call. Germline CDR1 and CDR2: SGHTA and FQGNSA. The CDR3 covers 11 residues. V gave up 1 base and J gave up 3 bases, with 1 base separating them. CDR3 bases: TGTGCCAGCAGCTTAGACTACGAGCAGTACTTC. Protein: CASSLDYEQYF.

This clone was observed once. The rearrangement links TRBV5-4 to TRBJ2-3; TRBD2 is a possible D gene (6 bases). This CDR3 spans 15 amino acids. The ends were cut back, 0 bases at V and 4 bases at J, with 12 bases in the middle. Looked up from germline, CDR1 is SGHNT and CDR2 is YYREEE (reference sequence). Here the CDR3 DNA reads TGTGCCAGCAGCTTGGAGGCGGGACCGGCAGATACGCAGTATTTT. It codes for CASSLEAGPADTQYF.

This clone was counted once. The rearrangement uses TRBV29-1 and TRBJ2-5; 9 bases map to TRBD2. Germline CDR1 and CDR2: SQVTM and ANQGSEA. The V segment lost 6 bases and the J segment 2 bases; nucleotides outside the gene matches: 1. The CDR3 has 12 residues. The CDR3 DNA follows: TGCAGCGTCCTAGCGGGGCAAGAGACCCAGTACTTC. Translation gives CSVLAGQETQYF.

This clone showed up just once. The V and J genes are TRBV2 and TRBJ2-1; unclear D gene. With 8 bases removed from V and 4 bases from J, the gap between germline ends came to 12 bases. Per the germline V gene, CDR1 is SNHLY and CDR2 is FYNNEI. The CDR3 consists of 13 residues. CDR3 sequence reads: CASPRQSYNEQFF. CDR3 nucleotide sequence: TGTGCCAGCCCCCGCCAGTCTTACAATGAGCAGTTCTTC. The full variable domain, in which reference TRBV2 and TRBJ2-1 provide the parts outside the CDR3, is EPEVTQTPSHQVTQMGQEVILRCVPISNHLYFYWYRQILGQKVEFLVSFYNNEISEKSEIFDDQFSVERPDGSNFTLKIRSTKLEDSAMYFCASPRQSYNEQFFGPGTRLTVL.

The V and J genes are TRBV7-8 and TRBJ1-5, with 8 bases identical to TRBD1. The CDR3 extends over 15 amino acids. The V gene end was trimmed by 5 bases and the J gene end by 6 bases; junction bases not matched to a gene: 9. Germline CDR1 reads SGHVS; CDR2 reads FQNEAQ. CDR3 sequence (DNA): TGTGCCAGCAGCATCCGGGACAGGCGGCGTCAGCCCCAGCATTTT. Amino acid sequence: CASSIRDRRRQPQHF.

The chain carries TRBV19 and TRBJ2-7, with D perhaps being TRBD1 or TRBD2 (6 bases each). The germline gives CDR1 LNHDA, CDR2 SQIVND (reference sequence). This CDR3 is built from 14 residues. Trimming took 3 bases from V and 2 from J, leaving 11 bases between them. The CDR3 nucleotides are TGTGCCAGTAGTATCACGGGGGCCGCCTACGAGCAGTACTTC. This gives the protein CASSITGAAYEQYF.

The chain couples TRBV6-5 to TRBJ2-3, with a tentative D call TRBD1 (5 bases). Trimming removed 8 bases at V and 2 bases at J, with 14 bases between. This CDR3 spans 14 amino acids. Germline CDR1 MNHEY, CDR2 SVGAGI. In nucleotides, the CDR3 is TGTGCCAGCCGTATGGGGCCAAACACAGATACGCAGTATTTT. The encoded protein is CASRMGPNTDTQYF.

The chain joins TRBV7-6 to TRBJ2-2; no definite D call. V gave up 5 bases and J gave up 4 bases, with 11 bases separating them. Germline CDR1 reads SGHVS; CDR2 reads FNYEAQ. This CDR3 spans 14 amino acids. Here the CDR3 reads CASSHYGGTGELFF. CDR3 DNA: TGTGCCAGCAGCCACTACGGCGGCACCGGGGAGCTGTTTTTT.

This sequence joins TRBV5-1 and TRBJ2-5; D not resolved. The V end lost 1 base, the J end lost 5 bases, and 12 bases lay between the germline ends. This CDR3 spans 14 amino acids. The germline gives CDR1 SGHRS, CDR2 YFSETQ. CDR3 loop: CASSLKGRAETQYF. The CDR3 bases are TGCGCCAGCAGCTTGAAGGGCCGGGCTGAGACCCAGTACTTC.

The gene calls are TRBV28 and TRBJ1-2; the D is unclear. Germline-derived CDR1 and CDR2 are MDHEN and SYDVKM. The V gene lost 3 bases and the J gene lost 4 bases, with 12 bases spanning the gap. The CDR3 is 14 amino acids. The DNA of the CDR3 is TGTGCCAGCAGTTTTGAAGCAGTCCCCTATGGCTACACCTTC. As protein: CASSFEAVPYGYTF.

The CDR3 here is CASSFRGGGYEQYF. The CDR3 DNA reads TGTGCCAGCAGCTTTCGGGGGGGCGGCTACGAGCAGTACTTC. This chain links TRBV5-4 with TRBJ2-7; 8 bases are a match to TRBD2. Germline CDR1 is SGHNT and CDR2 is YYREEE (reference sequence). CDR3 length equals 14 residues. V shed 2 bases and J 3 bases; nucleotides not matched to a gene: 4.

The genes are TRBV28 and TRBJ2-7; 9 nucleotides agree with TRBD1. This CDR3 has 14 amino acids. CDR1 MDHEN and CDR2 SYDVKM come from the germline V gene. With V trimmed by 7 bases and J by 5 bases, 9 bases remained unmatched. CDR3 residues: CASNPGTGSHEQYF. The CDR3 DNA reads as TGTGCCAGCAATCCCGGGACAGGGTCCCACGAGCAGTACTTC. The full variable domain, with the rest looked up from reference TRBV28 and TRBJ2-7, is DVKVTQSSRYLVKRTGEKVFLECVQDMDHENMFWYRQDPGLGLRLIYFSYDVKMKEKGDIPEGYSVSREKKERFSLILESASTNQTSMYLCASNPGTGSHEQYFGPGTRLTVT.

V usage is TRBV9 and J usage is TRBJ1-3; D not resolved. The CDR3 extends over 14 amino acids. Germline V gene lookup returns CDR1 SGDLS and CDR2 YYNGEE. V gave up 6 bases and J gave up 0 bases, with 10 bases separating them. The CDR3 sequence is CASIRRASGNTIYF. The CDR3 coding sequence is TGTGCCAGCATCAGGAGAGCCTCTGGAAACACCATATATTTT.

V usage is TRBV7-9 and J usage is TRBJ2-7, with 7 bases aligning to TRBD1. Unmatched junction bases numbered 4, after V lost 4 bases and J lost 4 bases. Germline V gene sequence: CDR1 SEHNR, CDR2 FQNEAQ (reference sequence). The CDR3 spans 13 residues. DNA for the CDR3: TGTGCCAGCAGCTCGGGACAGAATTACGAGCAGTACTTC. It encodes CASSSGQNYEQYF.

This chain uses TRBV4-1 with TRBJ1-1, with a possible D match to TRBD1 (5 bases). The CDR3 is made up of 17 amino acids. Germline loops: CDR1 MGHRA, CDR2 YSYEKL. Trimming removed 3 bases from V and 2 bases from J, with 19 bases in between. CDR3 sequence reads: CASSQIRAGTHNTEAFF. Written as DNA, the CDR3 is TGCGCCAGCAGCCAGATAAGAGCCGGGACTCACAACACTGAAGCTTTCTTT.

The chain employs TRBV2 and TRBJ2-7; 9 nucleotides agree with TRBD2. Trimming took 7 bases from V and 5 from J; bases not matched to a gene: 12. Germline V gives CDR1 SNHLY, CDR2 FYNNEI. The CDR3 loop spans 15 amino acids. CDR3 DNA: TGTGCCAGCACCCCGCGGGGGGGCGTCCCCCACGAGCAGTACTTC. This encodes CASTPRGGVPHEQYF.